Listed below are T cell receptor beta chains from one sample, sequenced in a study of CD8 T cells in Susac syndrome. TCRdb re-derived calls from the immunoSEQ multiplex PCR reads in MiXCR, one entry per CDR3 protein. Here the sample spans about 240,000 distinct CDR3 sequences, 90% to 97% being singletons. Sequenced input: CD4+ T cells from PBMCs. The source of these receptors is a human donor with Susac syndrome. Both conserved end residues are part of each CDR3.

TRBJ1-5	TRBV12-3/TRBV12-4	CASSRQVGSNQPQHF
TRBJ2-5	TRBV10-3	CAISVQETQYF
TRBJ2-5	TRBV28	CASSTGQGGETQYF
TRBJ2-1	TRBV9	CASSVAHANEQFF
TRBJ2-2	TRBV9	CASSPPIKMGGELFF
TRBJ2-1	TRBV29-1	CSVEDRLHARQGLVVNEQFF
TRBJ2-1	TRBV7-3	CASSPTSSGEQFF
TRBJ2-7	TRBV11-2	CASSLPAAGEQYF
TRBJ1-1	TRBV20-1	CSAIHRANTEAFF
TRBJ2-7	TRBV9	CASSVELAATASYEQYF
TRBJ2-5	TRBV20-1	CSAPPRGFGETQYF
TRBJ1-1	TRBV20-1	CSAYPLQALEAFF
TRBJ1-1	TRBV30	CAWSVFGTEAFF
TRBJ2-1	TRBV3-1	CASSQGGSSYNEQFF
TRBJ1-1	TRBV20-1	CSARELGRTTMNTEAFF
TRBJ2-7	TRBV18	CASSPLGQGRYEQYF
TRBJ2-5	TRBV20-1	CSAQGGSVGYQETQYF
TRBJ1-1	TRBV30	CAWGGLGTGSTEAFF
TRBJ2-1	TRBV7-9	CASSPPGTSGTGEQFF
TRBJ2-1	TRBV30	CACHRPLGAGVTNEQFF
TRBJ1-1	TRBV5-1	CASSPGKAEAFF
TRBJ2-5	TRBV12-3/TRBV12-4	CASSEAGAQETQYF
TRBJ2-3	TRBV5-1	CASSLAAPSTDTQYF
TRBJ1-2	TRBV29-1	CSVEGAGDYGYTF
TRBJ2-7	TRBV29-1	CSVADSTNEQYF
TRBJ2-7	TRBV6-1	CASSDRDRAYPRHF
TRBJ2-5	TRBV29-1	CSVAPGQGGETQYF
TRBJ2-2	TRBV6-1	CASRGLAGMGELFF
TRBJ2-7	TRBV6-4	CASNPLPEQYF
TRBJ2-7	TRBV7-2	CASSSPRGGSEQYF